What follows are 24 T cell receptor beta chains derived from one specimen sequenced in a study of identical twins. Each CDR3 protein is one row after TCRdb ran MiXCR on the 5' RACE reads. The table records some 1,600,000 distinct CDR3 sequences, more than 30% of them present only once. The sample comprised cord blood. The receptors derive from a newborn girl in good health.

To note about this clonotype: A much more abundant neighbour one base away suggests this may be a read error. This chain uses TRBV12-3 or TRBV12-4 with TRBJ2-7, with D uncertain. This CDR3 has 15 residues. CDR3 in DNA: TGTGCCAGCAGCAGGACCCGTTCTCACCTATACGAGCGGTACTTC. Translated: CASSRTRSHLYERYF.

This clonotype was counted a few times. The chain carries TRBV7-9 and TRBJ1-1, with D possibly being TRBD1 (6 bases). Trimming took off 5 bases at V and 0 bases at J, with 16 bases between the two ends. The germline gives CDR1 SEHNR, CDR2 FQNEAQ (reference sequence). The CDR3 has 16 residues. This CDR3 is CASSPWVGDMNTEAFF. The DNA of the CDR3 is TGTGCCAGCAGCCCGTGGGTAGGGGACATGAACACTGAAGCTTTCTTT.

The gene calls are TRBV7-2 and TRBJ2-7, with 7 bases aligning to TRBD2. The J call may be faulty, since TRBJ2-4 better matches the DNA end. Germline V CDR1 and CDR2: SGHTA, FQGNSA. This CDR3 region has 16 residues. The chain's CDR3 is CASSLVGRLAKNIQYF. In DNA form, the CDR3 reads TGTGCCAGCAGCTTAGTCGGGAGGCTAGCCAAAAACATTCAGTACTTC.

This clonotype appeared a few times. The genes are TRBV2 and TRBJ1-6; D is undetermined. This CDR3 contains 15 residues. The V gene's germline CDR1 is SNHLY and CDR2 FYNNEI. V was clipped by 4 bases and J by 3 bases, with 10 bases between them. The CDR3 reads CASSVEGNYNSPLHF. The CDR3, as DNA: TGTGCCAGCAGTGTCGAAGGGAACTATAATTCACCCCTCCACTTT.

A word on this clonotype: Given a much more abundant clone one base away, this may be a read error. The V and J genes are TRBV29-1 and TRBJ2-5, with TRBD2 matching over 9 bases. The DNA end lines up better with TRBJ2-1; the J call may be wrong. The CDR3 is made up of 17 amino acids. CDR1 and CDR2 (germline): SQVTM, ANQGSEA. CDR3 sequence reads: CSGSVWMRLAAQETQFF. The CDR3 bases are TGCAGCGGTTCCGTCTGGATGCGACTAGCGGCCCAAGAGACCCAGTTCTTC.

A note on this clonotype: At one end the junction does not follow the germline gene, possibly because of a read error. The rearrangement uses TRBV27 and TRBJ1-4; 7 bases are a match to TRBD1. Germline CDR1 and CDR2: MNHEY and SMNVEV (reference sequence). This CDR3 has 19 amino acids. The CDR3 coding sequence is TGTGCCTGCAGAGAATACCCACCGGGACAGAAGACAACTAATGAAAAACTGTTTTTT. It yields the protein CACREYPPGQKTTNEKLFF.

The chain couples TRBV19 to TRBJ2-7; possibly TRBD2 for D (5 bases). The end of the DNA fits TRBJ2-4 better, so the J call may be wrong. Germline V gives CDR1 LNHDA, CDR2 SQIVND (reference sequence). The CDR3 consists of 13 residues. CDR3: CAKVALWRNIQYF. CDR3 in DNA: TGTGCCAAAGTGGCGCTGTGGAGGAACATTCAGTACTTC.

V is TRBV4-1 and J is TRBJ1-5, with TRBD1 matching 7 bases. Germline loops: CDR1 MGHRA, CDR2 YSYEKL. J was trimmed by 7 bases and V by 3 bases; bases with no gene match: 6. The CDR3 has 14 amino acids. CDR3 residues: CASSHNRGLQPQHF. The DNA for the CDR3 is TGCGCCAGCAGCCATAACAGGGGACTACAGCCCCAGCATTTT.

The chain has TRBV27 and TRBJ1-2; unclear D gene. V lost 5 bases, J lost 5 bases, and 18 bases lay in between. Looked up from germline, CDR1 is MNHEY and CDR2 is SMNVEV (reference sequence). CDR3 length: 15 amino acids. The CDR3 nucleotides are TGTGCCAGCAGTCCCCTGTCGGGCCTCGGGTATGGCTACACCTTC. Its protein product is CASSPLSGLGYGYTF.

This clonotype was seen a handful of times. The CDR3 sequence is CSVELLDRGAEAFF. Written as DNA, the CDR3 is TGCAGCGTTGAACTACTAGACAGGGGCGCTGAAGCTTTCTTT. The chain links TRBV29-1 to TRBJ1-1; 8 bases fit TRBD1. This CDR3 region has 14 residues. With 2 bases clipped from V and 6 bases from J, the junction kept 8 bases outside the gene matches. CDR1 SQVTM and CDR2 ANQGSEA come from the germline V gene.

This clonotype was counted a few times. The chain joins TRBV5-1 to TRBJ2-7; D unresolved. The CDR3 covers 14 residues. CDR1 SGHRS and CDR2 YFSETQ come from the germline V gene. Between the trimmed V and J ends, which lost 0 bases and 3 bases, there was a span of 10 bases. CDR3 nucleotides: TGCGCCAGCAGCTTGGATAAAATTAGCTACGAGCAGTACTTC. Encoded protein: CASSLDKISYEQYF.

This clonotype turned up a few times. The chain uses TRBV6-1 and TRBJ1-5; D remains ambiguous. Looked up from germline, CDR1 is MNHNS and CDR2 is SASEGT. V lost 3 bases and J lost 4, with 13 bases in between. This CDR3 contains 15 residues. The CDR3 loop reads CASSEGAMRNQPQHF. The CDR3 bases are TGTGCCAGCAGTGAGGGCGCCATGAGGAATCAGCCCCAGCATTTT.

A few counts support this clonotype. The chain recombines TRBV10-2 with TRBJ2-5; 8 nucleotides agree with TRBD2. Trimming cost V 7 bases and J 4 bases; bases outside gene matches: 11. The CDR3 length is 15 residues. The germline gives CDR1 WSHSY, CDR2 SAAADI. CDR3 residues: CASTGTSLGGETQYF. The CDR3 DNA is TGCGCCAGCACCGGGACTAGTTTAGGTGGAGAGACCCAGTACTTC.

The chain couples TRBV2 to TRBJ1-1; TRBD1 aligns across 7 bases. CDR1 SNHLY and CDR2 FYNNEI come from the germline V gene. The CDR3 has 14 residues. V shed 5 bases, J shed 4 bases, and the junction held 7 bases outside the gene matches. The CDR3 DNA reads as TGTGCCAGCAGTAGCGCAGGGGGGGGCACTGAAGCTTTCTTT. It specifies CASSSAGGGTEAFF.

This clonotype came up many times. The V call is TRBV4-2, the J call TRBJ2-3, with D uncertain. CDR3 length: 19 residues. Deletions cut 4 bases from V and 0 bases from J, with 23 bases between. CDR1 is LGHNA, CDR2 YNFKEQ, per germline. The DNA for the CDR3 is TGTGCCAGCAGCCCCCGTTGGCTACGACTTAATCCTAGCACAGATACGCAGTATTTT. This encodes CASSPRWLRLNPSTDTQYF.

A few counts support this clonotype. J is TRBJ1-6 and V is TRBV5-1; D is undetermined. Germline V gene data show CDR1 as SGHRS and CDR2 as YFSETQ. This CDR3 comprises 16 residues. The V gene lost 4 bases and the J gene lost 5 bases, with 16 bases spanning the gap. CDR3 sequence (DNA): TGCGCCAGCAGCGCCACGTCGGGCTATAATAATTCACCCCTCCACTTT. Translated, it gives CASSATSGYNNSPLHF.

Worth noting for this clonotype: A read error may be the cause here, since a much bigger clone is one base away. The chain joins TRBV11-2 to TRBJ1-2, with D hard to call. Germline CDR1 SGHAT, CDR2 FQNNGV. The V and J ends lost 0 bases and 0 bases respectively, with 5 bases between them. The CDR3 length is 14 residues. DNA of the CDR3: TGTGCCAGCAGCTTAGATCACCCTAACTATGGCTACACCTTC. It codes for CASSLDHPNYGYTF.

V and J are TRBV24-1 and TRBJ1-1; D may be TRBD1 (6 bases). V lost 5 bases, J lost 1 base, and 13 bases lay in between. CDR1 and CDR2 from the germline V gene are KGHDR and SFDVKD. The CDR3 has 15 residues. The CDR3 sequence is CATSAGGWENTEAFF. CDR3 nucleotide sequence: TGTGCCACCAGTGCGGGGGGCTGGGAGAACACTGAAGCTTTCTTT.

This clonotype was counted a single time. CDR3 nucleotide sequence: TGTGCCATCAGTGAGTCTAGGCCAGGGCAGGGGAATCAGCCCCAGCATTTT. It yields the protein CAISESRPGQGNQPQHF. The V call is TRBV10-3, the J call TRBJ1-5; D is possibly TRBD1 (6 bases). The CDR3 covers 17 residues. Deletions cut 0 bases from V and 4 bases from J, with 16 bases between. CDR1 is ENHRY and CDR2 is SYGVKD in the germline V gene.

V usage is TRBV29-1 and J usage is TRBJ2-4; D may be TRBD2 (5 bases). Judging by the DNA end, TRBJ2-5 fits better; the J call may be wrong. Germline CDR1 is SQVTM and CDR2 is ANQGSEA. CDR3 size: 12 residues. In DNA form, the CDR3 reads TGCAGCGTAGCCAGCACGGGGGAGACCCAGTACTTC. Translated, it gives CSVASTGETQYF.

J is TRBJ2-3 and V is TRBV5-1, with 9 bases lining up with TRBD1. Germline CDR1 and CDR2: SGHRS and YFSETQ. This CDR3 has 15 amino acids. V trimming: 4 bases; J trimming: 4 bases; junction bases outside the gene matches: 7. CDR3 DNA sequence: TGCGCCAGCAGCCTCTGGGACAGGGACCCAGATACGCAGTATTTT. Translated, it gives CASSLWDRDPDTQYF.

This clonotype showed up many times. The CDR3 region has the DNA TGTGCCTTTGACGAGCAGTACTTC. It yields the protein CAFDEQYF. The chain has TRBV25-1 and TRBJ2-7, with no clear D. Germline CDR1 and CDR2: MGHDK and SYGVNS. V dropped 11 bases and J dropped 5 bases, with 4 bases sitting between them. This CDR3 is 8 amino acids long.

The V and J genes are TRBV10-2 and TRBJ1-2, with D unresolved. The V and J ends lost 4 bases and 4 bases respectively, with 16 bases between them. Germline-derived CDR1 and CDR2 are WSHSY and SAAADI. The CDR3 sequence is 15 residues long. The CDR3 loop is CASSVTPEGFYGYTF. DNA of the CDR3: TGCGCCAGCAGTGTAACACCGGAGGGATTCTATGGCTACACCTTC.

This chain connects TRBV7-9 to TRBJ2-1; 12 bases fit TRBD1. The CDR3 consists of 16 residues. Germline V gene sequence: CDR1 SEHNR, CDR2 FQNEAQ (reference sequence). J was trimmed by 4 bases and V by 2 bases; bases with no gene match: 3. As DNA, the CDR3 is TGTGCCAGCAGCTTACCGGGACAGGGGGCTTACAATGAGCAGTTCTTC. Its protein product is CASSLPGQGAYNEQFF.